Listed here are 17 T cell receptor beta chains from one sample, sequenced in a study of T cells in Graves' hyperthyroidism and ophthalmopathy. Template material for amplifying TCR beta CDR3 regions consisted of RNA transcripts. With the HTBI primer set, the TCR CDR3 went through a first round of RT-PCR. TCRdb recomputed calls from the multiplex PCR reads with MiXCR, one row per CDR3 protein. In the table there are some 550,000 distinct CDR3 sequences, under 25% of which are singletons. The sequenced sample consisted of blood. These receptors came from a man in his late teens or twenties with Graves' hyperthyroidism.

This clonotype was observed a handful of times. V gene TRBV19 combines with J gene TRBJ2-2; no definite D call. CDR1 is LNHDA and CDR2 is SQIVND in the germline V gene (reference sequence). CDR3 length equals 14 residues. Trimming shortened V by 1 base and J by 5 bases, and 8 bases separated the two germline ends. As DNA, the CDR3 is TGTGCCAGTAGTATAGGACTGTCAACCGGGGAGCTGTTTTTT. Translating gives CASSIGLSTGELFF.

The chain links TRBV27 to TRBJ2-2; TRBD1 might be the D (5 bases). Germline lookup yields CDR1 MNHEY and CDR2 SMNVEV (reference sequence). Between the trimmed V and J ends, which lost 4 bases and 1 base, there was a span of 25 bases. The CDR3 sequence is 20 residues long. Here the CDR3 reads CASSSDLLGRKQVNTGELFF. The CDR3 DNA is TGTGCCAGCAGTTCCGACCTCCTGGGCCGAAAACAGGTGAACACCGGGGAGCTGTTTTTT.

This rearrangement joins TRBV20-1 to TRBJ2-5; D possibly matches TRBD1 or TRBD2 (5 bases each). The CDR3 runs 16 residues. V was shortened by 1 base and J by 3 bases, with 18 bases between the two germline ends. Germline V gene sequence: CDR1 DFQATT, CDR2 SNEGSKA (reference sequence). The CDR3 loop is CSARAFQLVGEETQYF. The CDR3 nucleotides read TGCAGTGCTAGAGCCTTCCAACTAGTGGGGGAAGAGACCCAGTACTTC.

This clonotype has a count of ten or more. This chain uses TRBV12-3 or TRBV12-4 with TRBJ2-7; TRBD1 aligns across 8 bases. There are 13 residues in the CDR3. V lost 7 bases to trimming and J lost 7 bases; unmatched junction nucleotides: 9. The DNA of the CDR3 is TGTGCCAGCACCCGGACAGGGACGGGAGAGCAGTACTTC. Amino acids: CASTRTGTGEQYF.

The V call is TRBV6-4, the J call TRBJ2-7, with 9 bases fitting TRBD2. The CDR3 is made up of 13 amino acids. The ends lost 5 bases at V and 5 bases at J; junction bases unmatched: 4. Germline V gene sequence: CDR1 MRHNA, CDR2 SNTAGT. CDR3 protein: CASSSRLADEQYF. DNA for the CDR3: TGTGCCAGCAGTTCCCGACTAGCGGACGAGCAGTACTTC.

This clonotype was seen more than once but under ten times. The chain uses TRBV14 and TRBJ2-7; weak D call: TRBD1 (6 bases). There are 13 residues in the CDR3. Germline CDR1 reads SGHDN; CDR2 reads FVKESK. V was cut by 4 bases and J by 5 bases, with 12 bases left in between. For the CDR3, the DNA is TGTGCCAGCAGCCCTCAGGGGTGGAACGAGCAGTACTTC. It encodes CASSPQGWNEQYF.

This rearrangement joins TRBV12-3 or TRBV12-4 to TRBJ1-2; the match to TRBD1 covers 11 bases. CDR3 length: 13 amino acids. V lost 7 bases, J lost 4 bases, and 2 bases stayed unmatched. The CDR3 sequence: CASTGTGGYGYTF. The CDR3 coding sequence is TGTGCCAGCACTGGGACAGGGGGCTATGGCTACACCTTC.

This clonotype was seen many times. This rearrangement joins TRBV5-1 to TRBJ2-7; possible D gene TRBD1, 6 bases. In germline, CDR1 is SGHRS, CDR2 YFSETQ. The CDR3 is 14 amino acids. V gave up 0 bases and J gave up 3 bases, with 10 bases separating them. CDR3 in DNA: TGCGCCAGCAGCTTGGCCGGCAGGGGCTACGAGCAGTACTTC. This encodes CASSLAGRGYEQYF.

This clonotype was observed a handful of times. The chain employs TRBV15 and TRBJ2-2, with D perhaps matching TRBD2 (6 bases). Trimming pared 5 bases from V and 7 bases from J, leaving 23 bases between. Germline-derived CDR1 and CDR2 are LNHNV and YYDKDF (reference sequence). The CDR3 loop spans 17 amino acids. CDR3 in amino acids: CATSGTERVVSNGELFF. CDR3 coding DNA: TGTGCCACCAGCGGGACTGAGCGGGTGGTGTCGAACGGGGAGCTGTTTTTT.

This rearrangement joins TRBV7-2 to TRBJ1-5; 9 positions agree with TRBD1. The CDR3 totals 15 residues. From germline, CDR1 is SGHTA and CDR2 FQGNSA. V lost 5 bases, J lost 6 bases, and 8 bases stayed unmatched. The CDR3 protein is CASSPGTGTSQPQHF. DNA of the CDR3: TGTGCCAGCAGCCCAGGGACAGGGACTAGTCAGCCCCAGCATTTT.

The chain recombines TRBV30 with TRBJ1-5; no reliable D call. The CDR3 length is 13 residues. Trimming took 0 bases from V and 5 from J, leaving 8 bases between them. Per germline, CDR1 GTSNPN and CDR2 SVGIG (reference sequence). CDR3 protein: CAWSVGQYQPQHF. CDR3 DNA sequence: TGTGCCTGGAGTGTCGGGCAGTATCAGCCCCAGCATTTT.

There are many counts of this clonotype. The gene calls are TRBV13 and TRBJ2-7; D may correspond to TRBD1 or TRBD2 (7 bases each). CDR1 PRHDT and CDR2 FYEKMQ come from the germline V gene (reference sequence). The CDR3 loop spans 14 amino acids. V was cut by 5 bases and J by 3 bases, with 14 bases left in between. In nucleotides, the CDR3 is TGTGCCAGCAGCCCAGGGGGGGGAGGCTACGAGCAGTACTTC. This translates into CASSPGGGGYEQYF. Complete variable domain (other parts from reference TRBV13 and TRBJ2-7): AAGVIQSPRHLIKEKRETATLKCYPIPRHDTVYWYQQGPGQDPQFLISFYEKMQSDKGSIPDRFSAQQFSDYHSELNMSSLELGDSALYFCASSPGGGGYEQYFGPGTRLTVT.

This clonotype was observed many times. The rearrangement uses TRBV19 and TRBJ1-3, with 8 positions matching TRBD1. The CDR3 has 15 residues. Germline-derived CDR1 and CDR2 are LNHDA and SQIVND (reference sequence). Trimming cost V 6 bases and J 2 bases; bases outside gene matches: 6. CDR3 nucleotides: TGTGCCAGTAGACCAGGACAGGGCGCTGGAAACACCATATATTTT. Encoded protein: CASRPGQGAGNTIYF. Variable domain in full (rest from reference TRBV19 and TRBJ1-3): DGGITQSPKYLFRKEGQNVTLSCEQNLNHDAMYWYRQDPGQGLRLIYYSQIVNDFQKGDIAEGYSVSREKKESFPLTVTSAQKNPTAFYLCASRPGQGAGNTIYFGEGSWLTVV.

The chain combines TRBV28 with TRBJ1-5; tentatively, D is TRBD1 (5 bases). The CDR3 is 18 amino acids. V was trimmed by 3 bases and J by 0 bases, leaving 18 bases between them. Germline V gives CDR1 MDHEN, CDR2 SYDVKM. CDR3 loop: CASSFLELGLYSNQPQHF. CDR3 sequence (DNA): TGTGCCAGCAGTTTCCTAGAACTGGGACTTTATAGCAATCAGCCCCAGCATTTT.

The table lists this clonotype with many counts. The chain is built from TRBV12-5 and TRBJ1-1; 7 bases match TRBD1. Germline lookup yields CDR1 LGHNT and CDR2 FRNRAP. The ends lost 1 base at V and 1 base at J; junction bases unmatched: 3. There are 15 residues in the CDR3. The CDR3 DNA is TGTGCTAGTGGTTTGGCGGGACAGACGAACACTGAAGCTTTCTTT. This encodes CASGLAGQTNTEAFF.

This clonotype came up many times. The chain couples TRBV6-1 to TRBJ2-2, with TRBD2 identical over 8 bases. CDR3 size: 15 residues. The V gene's germline CDR1 is MNHNS and CDR2 SASEGT. V lost 8 bases and J lost 0; bases outside the gene matches: 5. The CDR3 nucleotides read TGTGCCAGCCGCGGGGGGACTACGAACACCGGGGAGCTGTTTTTT. This codes for CASRGGTTNTGELFF.

This clonotype was counted many times. The gene calls are TRBV12-3 or TRBV12-4 and TRBJ1-2, with D possibly being TRBD1 (5 bases). Deletions cut 4 bases from V and 4 bases from J, with 10 bases between. This CDR3 has 13 residues. CDR3 region: CASSSGTPYGYTF. The CDR3 DNA sequence: TGTGCCAGCAGTTCCGGGACCCCCTATGGCTACACCTTC.